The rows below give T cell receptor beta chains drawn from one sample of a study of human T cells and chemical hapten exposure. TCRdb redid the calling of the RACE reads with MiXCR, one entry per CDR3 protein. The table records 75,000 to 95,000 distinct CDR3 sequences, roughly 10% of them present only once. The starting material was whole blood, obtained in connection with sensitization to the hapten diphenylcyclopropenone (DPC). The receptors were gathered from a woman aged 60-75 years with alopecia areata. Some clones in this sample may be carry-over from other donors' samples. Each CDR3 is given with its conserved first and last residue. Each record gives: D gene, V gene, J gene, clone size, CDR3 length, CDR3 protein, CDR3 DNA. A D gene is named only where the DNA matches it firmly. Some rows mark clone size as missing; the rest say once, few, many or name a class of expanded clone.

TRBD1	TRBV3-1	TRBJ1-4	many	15	CASSQTGTASEKLFF	TGTGCCAGCAGCCAAACCGGGACAGCCTCTGAAAAACTGTTTTTT
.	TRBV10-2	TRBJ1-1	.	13	CASQRQTSTEAFF	TGCGCCAGCCAGAGACAGACGAGCACTGAAGCTTTCTTT
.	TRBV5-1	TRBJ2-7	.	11	CASSLSNEQYF	TGCGCCAGCAGCTTGTCAAACGAGCAGTACTTC
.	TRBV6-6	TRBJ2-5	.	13	CASSYGLAETQYF	TGTGCCAGCAGTTACGGGCTAGCTGAGACCCAGTACTTC
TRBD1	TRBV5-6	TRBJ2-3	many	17	CASSAAISGGAADTQYF	TGTGCCAGCAGCGCGGCCATTTCAGGGGGCGCGGCAGATACGCAGTATTTT
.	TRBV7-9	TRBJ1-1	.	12	CASSSRDTEAFF	TGTGCCAGCAGCTCCCGAGACACTGAAGCTTTCTTT
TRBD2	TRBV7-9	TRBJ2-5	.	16	CASSAGTSGDQETQYF	TGTGCCAGCAGCGCGGGGACTAGCGGAGACCAAGAGACCCAGTACTTC
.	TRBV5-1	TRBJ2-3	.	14	CASSLAREADTQYF	TGCGCCAGCAGCCTCGCCAGGGAGGCAGATACGCAGTATTTT
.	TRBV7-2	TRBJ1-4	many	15	CASSQSIQGNEKLFF	TGTGCCAGCAGCCAGTCGATACAGGGTAACGAAAAACTGTTTTTT
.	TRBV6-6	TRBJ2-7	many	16	CASSKGTGTNAYEQYF	TGTGCCAGCAGTAAGGGTACCGGGACAAACGCCTACGAGCAGTACTTC
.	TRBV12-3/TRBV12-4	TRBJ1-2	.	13	CANSLGWNRGYTF	TGTGCCAACAGTTTAGGGTGGAACAGGGGCTACACCTTC
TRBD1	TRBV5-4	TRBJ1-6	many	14	CASSLQGAYSPLHF	TGTGCCAGCAGCCTCCAGGGGGCATATTCACCCCTCCACTTT
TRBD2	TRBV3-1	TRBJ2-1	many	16	CASSHTYSGGPVEQFF	TGTGCCAGCAGCCATACCTACAGCGGGGGCCCTGTGGAACAGTTCTTC
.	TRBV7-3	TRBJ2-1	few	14	CASSLAGANNEQFF	TGTGCCAGCAGCTTAGCGGGGGCGAACAATGAGCAGTTCTTC
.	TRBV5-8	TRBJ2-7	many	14	CASSFTGYYYEQYF	TGTGCCAGCAGCTTTACAGGGTACTACTACGAGCAGTACTTC
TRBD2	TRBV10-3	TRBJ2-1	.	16	CAISGTSGGTNNEQFF	TGTGCCATCAGTGGGACTAGCGGGGGCACAAACAATGAGCAGTTCTTC
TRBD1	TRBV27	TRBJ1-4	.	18	CASRGYLGQGREAEKLFF	TGTGCCAGCAGGGGATACCTGGGACAGGGGCGAGAGGCTGAAAAACTGTTTTTT
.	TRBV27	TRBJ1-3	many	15	CASSPTGYRGNTIYF	TGTGCCAGCAGTCCTACAGGGTATAGGGGAAACACCATATATTTT
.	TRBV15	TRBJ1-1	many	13	CATERTLNTEAFF	TGTGCCACCGAGAGGACCTTGAACACTGAAGCTTTCTTT
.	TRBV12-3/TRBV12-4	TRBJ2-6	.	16	CASTPSWRSGANVLTF	TGTGCCAGCACCCCCTCTTGGAGGTCTGGGGCCAACGTCCTGACTTTC
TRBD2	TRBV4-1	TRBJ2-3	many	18	CASSQSTSGVGTQDTQYF	TGCGCCAGCAGCCAATCAACTAGCGGGGTTGGGACCCAGGATACGCAGTATTTT
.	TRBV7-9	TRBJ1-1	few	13	CASSPARGPEAFF	TGTGCCAGCAGCCCCGCCCGGGGGCCTGAAGCTTTCTTT
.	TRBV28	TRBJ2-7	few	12	CASSFGVYEQYF	TGTGCCAGCAGTTTCGGCGTCTACGAGCAGTACTTC
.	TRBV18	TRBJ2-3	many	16	CASSPIVRTSTDTQYF	TGTGCCAGCTCACCAATTGTAAGAACTAGCACAGATACGCAGTATTTT